The clone carrying this TCR beta chain was recorded only once. This record comes from a study of blood T cell repertoires in COVID-19. At the level of the study: Spain, Italy and the United States supplied samples that represented acute and convalescent COVID-19. T cells, B-cell-depleted T cells, or PBMCs provided the cDNA or gDNA that served as material.

Clones were read by immunoSEQ multiplex PCR, and TCRdb kept only the in-frame ones, dropping some. The sample has a few hundred thousand clones; about 90% are singletons. V was pared by 1 base and J by 7 bases, with 22 bases between. Per germline, CDR1 SGHVS and CDR2 FQNEAQ. This CDR3 comprises 17 residues. Cohorts were based on clinical histories the participants reported. What the recovered Cohort 3 donors had was two negative PCRs, clearance, or symptom resolution. Source material: PBMCs or T cells enriched from blood (not recorded which). The chain links TRBV7-8 to TRBJ1-2; D might be TRBD1 (6 bases). This TCR was sampled from a woman in her 30s who had recovered from COVID-19. The DNA for the CDR3 is TGTGCCAGCAGCTTAGGTTCGGGACAACTCGAGGGCCCTGGCTACACCTTC. It encodes CASSLGSGQLEGPGYTF. Full variable domain (missing parts from reference TRBV7-8 and TRBJ1-2): GAGVSQSPRYKVAKRGQDVALRCDPISGHVSLFWYQQALGQGPEFLTYFQNEAQLDKSGLPSDRFFAERPEGSVSTLKIQRTQQEDSAVYLCASSLGSGQLEGPGYTFGSGTRLTVV.